Listed below are T cell receptor beta chains from one sample, sequenced in a study of T cell repertoires in cytomegalovirus infection. Using its own MiXCR run on the reads, TCRdb lists one record per CDR3 protein. Of about 600,000 distinct CDR3 sequences listed, more than 20% were seen once; the top ten hold less than 9.5%. The sequencing sample was made of CD8+ T cells from PBMCs. The source is a human donor in good health (CMV status not recorded). Some clones in this sample may be carry-over from other donors' samples. Both conserved end residues are part of each CDR3. D genes are given only for firm matches. Clone sizes are given selectively: once, few, many, or a class where the clone is expanded.

-	TRBV28	15	TRBD2	TRBJ2-1	TGTGCCAGCGGTGACCGGATCGGTGGGGGGGATGAGCAGTTCTTC	CASGDRIGGGDEQFF
many	TRBV25-1	14	-	TRBJ2-1	TGTGCCAGCAGTGAATTAACAGCTTACAATGAGCAGTTCTTC	CASSELTAYNEQFF
many	TRBV7-6	17	TRBD1	TRBJ1-1	TGTGCCAGCAGCTTAACTCCCGGACAGGGGGCTAGCACTGAAGCTTTCTTT	CASSLTPGQGASTEAFF
many	TRBV7-9	13	-	TRBJ2-6	TGTGCCAGCAGTTTCACTGGGGCCAACGTCCTGACTTTC	CASSFTGANVLTF
-	TRBV7-6	15	TRBD1	TRBJ2-5	TGTGCCAGCAGCCATGGACAGGGGTCGATGGAGATCCAGTACTTC	CASSHGQGSMEIQYF
many	TRBV25-1	18	-	TRBJ1-3	TGTGCCCAACCTCGTGAGGGCGGAAACTACAGCTCTGGAAACACCATATATTTT	CAQPREGGNYSSGNTIYF
-	TRBV27	17	TRBD1	TRBJ2-1	TGTGCCAGCAGTTTATCGATACAGGGGGTAGTAGGCAATGAGCAGTTCTTC	CASSLSIQGVVGNEQFF
-	TRBV27	14	TRBD1	TRBJ1-5	TGTGCCAGCAGTCTGGGACAGTGGAATCAGCCCCAGCATTTT	CASSLGQWNQPQHF
few	TRBV20-1	13	-	TRBJ2-7	TGCAGTGCTAGAGACCTATCGGAGGGGGAGCAGTACTTC	CSARDLSEGEQYF
-	TRBV7-4	20	TRBD2	TRBJ2-3	TGTGCCAGCAGCTTATTGCCCAGTGCGGGGGAAAAAACGAGCACAGATACGCAGTATTTT	CASSLLPSAGEKTSTDTQYF
-	TRBV25-1	17	TRBD2	TRBJ2-1	TGTGCCAGCAGTGGCCTAGCGGGGGGCCCGCCTCATTATGAGCAGTTCTTC	CASSGLAGGPPHYEQFF
-	TRBV14	18	-	TRBJ1-1	TGTGCCAGCAGCCATCACCGAAGGCCCTCCCCGATCGACACTGAAGCTTTCTTT	CASSHHRRPSPIDTEAFF
-	TRBV20-1	17	TRBD1	TRBJ1-2	TGCAGTGCTAGAGATATGTTTGGGACAGCAACTAACTATGGCTACACCTTC	CSARDMFGTATNYGYTF
-	TRBV7-2	20	TRBD2	TRBJ2-3	TGTGCCAGCAGCGGCGGGAGTGTCGTACATTCTACCCGCAGGGCAGATACGCAGTATTTT	CASSGGSVVHSTRRADTQYF
many	TRBV7-9	17	-	TRBJ2-7	TGTGCCAGCAGCAGTCAGTCCGTACAGGCGATCTCCTACGAGCAGTACTTC	CASSSQSVQAISYEQYF
-	TRBV6-5	14	-	TRBJ2-7	TGTGCCAGCAGTGAACAACAGGGCTCCTACGAGCAGTACTTC	CASSEQQGSYEQYF
few	TRBV28	15	TRBD1	TRBJ1-1	TGTGCCAGCAGTCTTCGCCGGACAGGGTACACTGAAGCTTTCTTT	CASSLRRTGYTEAFF
-	TRBV4-3	14	-	TRBJ1-1	TGCGCCAGCAGCCAAGAAAGGGCCAACACTGAAGCTTTCTTT	CASSQERANTEAFF
-	TRBV10-1	18	TRBD1	TRBJ2-2	TGCGCCAGCAGGCCCGGACAGGGGGCCTCAAAGGACACCGGGGAGCTGTTTTTT	CASRPGQGASKDTGELFF
-	TRBV13	18	TRBD1	TRBJ1-5	TGTGCCAGCAGCTCCCGGGACAGGGTGGGGTTGAGCAATCAGCCCCAGCATTTT	CASSSRDRVGLSNQPQHF
few	TRBV12-3/TRBV12-4	12	-	TRBJ2-7	TGTGCCAGCAGTTTGGGTTTCAACGAGCAGTACTTC	CASSLGFNEQYF
-	TRBV27	15	TRBD2	TRBJ2-7	TGTGCCAGCACCATAAGGGCTAGCGGAACCTACGAGCAGTACTTC	CASTIRASGTYEQYF
many	TRBV7-3	18	-	TRBJ2-3	TGTGCCAGCAGCTTAAAGGGTCGTGATTGGGGACCCACAGATACGCAGTATTTT	CASSLKGRDWGPTDTQYF
-	TRBV4-1	16	-	TRBJ1-1	TGCGCCAGCAGCGAAAAGGGCCTCTCGGTGAACACTGAAGCTTTCTTT	CASSEKGLSVNTEAFF
few	TRBV6-2/TRBV6-3	13	-	TRBJ2-5	TGTGCCAGCAGCCCCCGTCGGGAGAAGACCCAGTACTTC	CASSPRREKTQYF
-	TRBV23-1	19	-	TRBJ2-3	TGCGCCAGCAGTCATCCCGTTTGGCAGGGGCCTTTTAGCACAGATACGCAGTATTTT	CASSHPVWQGPFSTDTQYF
few	TRBV20-1	15	-	TRBJ2-3	TGCAGTGCTAGTGGGCGTCACCGGGACCCGTATACGCAGTATTTT	CSASGRHRDPYTQYF
-	TRBV6-6	13	-	TRBJ1-6	TGTGCCAGCAGCCTCGCGTATGAATCACCCCTCCACTTT	CASSLAYESPLHF
-	TRBV4-1	14	-	TRBJ2-3	TGCGCCAGCAGCCAAGAAGGGGGAACAGATACGCAGTATTTT	CASSQEGGTDTQYF
-	TRBV19	16	TRBD1	TRBJ1-1	TGTGCCAGTACCGACAGGGGCTATTACCCGAACACTGAAGCTTTCTTT	CASTDRGYYPNTEAFF
-	TRBV6-2/TRBV6-3	12	-	TRBJ1-1	TGTGCCAGCAGTTACAGTAAAAGGGAAGCTTTCTTT	CASSYSKREAFF
-	TRBV11-2	15	TRBD1	TRBJ2-1	TGTGCCAGCTTAGGGCCGACAGGGACCTACAATGAGCAGTTCTTC	CASLGPTGTYNEQFF
-	TRBV2	16	TRBD1	TRBJ2-2	TGTGCCAGCAGTTCCGGGACAGGGGTTGAGATCGGGGAGCTGTTTTTT	CASSSGTGVEIGELFF
-	TRBV20-1	17	TRBD2	TRBJ2-1	TGCAGTGCTCTTGGACTAGCTGAATCCACGTTTTACAATGAGCAGTTCTTC	CSALGLAESTFYNEQFF
many	TRBV7-6	12	-	TRBJ2-2	TGTGCCAGCGAGGAGAACACCGGGGAGCTGTTTTTT	CASEENTGELFF
-	TRBV29-1	13	-	TRBJ1-2	TGCAGCGTTGAACAGGGTCGGGGCTATGGCTACACCTTC	CSVEQGRGYGYTF
-	TRBV2	14	TRBD1	TRBJ1-5	TGTGCCACGGGTCCGCGGGACAGGGCTCAGCCCCAGCATTTT	CATGPRDRAQPQHF
few	TRBV29-1	12	-	TRBJ2-4	TGCAGCGTCCTGCAGCAGGGGGGCATTCAGTACTTC	CSVLQQGGIQYF
many	TRBV29-1	11	-	TRBJ1-1	TGCAGCGTTCCCAGGGAAACTGAAGCTTTCTTT	CSVPRETEAFF
-	TRBV20-1	15	-	TRBJ2-7	TGCAGTGCTAGAGATTCCGAGACCCCTGGATACGAGCAGTACTTC	CSARDSETPGYEQYF
-	TRBV2	15	TRBD1	TRBJ2-5	TGTGCCAGATTCCGTCCGGGACAGGGGCTGGAGACCCAGTACTTC	CARFRPGQGLETQYF
-	TRBV7-9	15	-	TRBJ2-7	TGTGCCAGCAGCCCTCCGGGACGAGGGACCTACGAGCAGTACTTC	CASSPPGRGTYEQYF
many	TRBV7-8	13	-	TRBJ2-5	TGTGCCAGCAGCCCACGGATCCAAGAGACCCAGTACTTC	CASSPRIQETQYF
-	TRBV7-9	11	-	TRBJ2-3	TGTGCCAGCAGCTACCTAGATACGCAGTATTTT	CASSYLDTQYF
-	TRBV20-1	10	-	TRBJ2-3	TGCAGTGCCGAGGGGGGGACGCAGTATTTT	CSAEGGTQYF
few	TRBV20-1	15	-	TRBJ2-1	TGCAGTGCTAGGGGCGGGGATAGCTCCTACAATGAGCAGTTCTTC	CSARGGDSSYNEQFF
-	TRBV29-1	15	TRBD1	TRBJ2-5	TGCAGCGTTGGGGGCACAGGGGGCGCGGTGGAGACCCAGTACTTC	CSVGGTGGAVETQYF
few	TRBV6-6	15	TRBD1	TRBJ1-5	TGTGCCAGCAGACTCCAGGGGGCTGGCAATCAGCCCCAGCATTTT	CASRLQGAGNQPQHF
many	TRBV28	17	TRBD1	TRBJ1-2	TGTGCCAGCAGTTTATTCGAAACAGGGGGCAAGAACTATGGCTACACCTTC	CASSLFETGGKNYGYTF
few	TRBV20-1	14	TRBD2	TRBJ2-3	TGCAGTGCTAATGAGCGGGGCAGCACAGATACGCAGTATTTT	CSANERGSTDTQYF
few	TRBV7-4	15	-	TRBJ2-1	TGTGCCAGCAGCTTAGCCTTGGTGACCGAAAATGAGCAGTTCTTC	CASSLALVTENEQFF
-	TRBV12-5	20	-	TRBJ1-5	TGTGCTAGTGGTTTGCTAAACTACCCGGGGAGTCCCGCTAGCAATCAGCCCCAGCATTTT	CASGLLNYPGSPASNQPQHF
-	TRBV7-6	15	TRBD1	TRBJ1-1	TGTGCCAGCAGACAGGGGACAGGGGAAGACACTGAAGCTTTCTTT	CASRQGTGEDTEAFF
many	TRBV7-6	14	-	TRBJ1-5	TGTGCCAGCAGCTCCAGACAGGATTATCAGCCCCAGCATTTT	CASSSRQDYQPQHF
few	TRBV24-1	11	-	TRBJ1-6	TGTGCCACCAGTGTGCGTTCACCCCTCCACTTT	CATSVRSPLHF
-	TRBV5-5	15	TRBD1	TRBJ2-7	TGTGCCAGCAGCCCGGACAGGGACCTCTACAACGAGCAGTACTTC	CASSPDRDLYNEQYF
-	TRBV7-6	16	-	TRBJ1-1	TGTGCCAGCAGCTTAGAGGAGGGTACAGAGAACACTGAAGCTTTCTTT	CASSLEEGTENTEAFF
-	TRBV28	13	-	TRBJ2-5	TGTGCCGTCGAGGGGGTGTACCAAGAGACCCAGTACTTC	CAVEGVYQETQYF